This paragraph covers one TCR beta chain sequence. The clone's antigen remains unknown. No base quality information exists; no much larger clone differs at one position. The sample is drawn from a study of CD8 T cells in ankylosing spondylitis (dated by TCRdb to 2015 to 2018). For the wider study: T cell receptor beta repertoires were profiled in healthy donors and ankylosing spondylitis patients so that disease-linked TCR variants could be found. The whole study cohort included under 140 healthy donors and around 25 ankylosing spondylitis patients. Peripheral blood was sampled, and synovial fluid was additionally collected from ankylosing spondylitis patients. On the study overall, not on this receptor specifically: According to the report, matched synovial fluid samples from ankylosing spondylitis patients were significantly enriched for the disease-linked clones. A TCR beta motif of roughly 8 highly homologous amino acid variants appeared characteristic of blood from ankylosing spondylitis patients. Some of the motif variants had been reported before in the synovial fluid and blood of reactive arthritis patients, a finding that suggests common disease-initiation mechanisms. The disease-linked clones showed a CD8+ phenotype and occurred at relatively low frequencies in peripheral blood.

Sequencer: Illumina HiSeq 2500. Quantitative 5'-RACE with molecular barcodes was used to prepare TCR beta libraries. The paper's processing steps were these. To identify disease-linked TCR variants, a new computational method was used, one built on a probabilistic model of VDJ rearrangement. The public reads were reprocessed in TCRdb via fastp at Q25 and MiXCR, keeping in-frame beta chains. Each CDR3 protein gets just one entry, which takes the most common genes and DNA from the rows behind it. TCRdb's processing, not the authors', yielded these V and J calls. In this sample the table shows approximately 250,000 distinct CDR3 sequences, around 32% of which occur a single time. Approximately 4.4% of the sample is in the top ten clones. For CDR1 and CDR2, the germline V gene (reference sequence) lists DFQATT and SNEGSKA. The CDR3 covers 15 residues, taking in both the cysteine and the phenylalanine. The entry retains the CDR3 DNA only, 45 bases that are in frame from base 1. V is clipped by 5 bases and J by 2 bases, and the sequence between their germline boundaries is 19 bases long.

This clonotype was sampled from a male donor with ankylosing spondylitis or in good health (not recorded which). Source material: blood, either unsorted or a sorted T cell fraction (not recorded which). The V and J segments used are TRBV20-1 and TRBJ2-7, with no confidently assigned D gene. The DNA reads as follows: TGCAGTGCTTTTTCCGGGCCCACTGGCACCTACGAGCAGTACTTC. Translated, it gives CSAFSGPTGTYEQYF.